This T cell receptor (beta chain) derives from a study of shared clonotypes between healthy human individuals (dated by TCRdb to the early 2020s). As for the study more broadly: The cohort included three men and a couple of women between 18 and 49 years of age. To estimate repertoire size and how much clonotype sharing occurs between individuals, the study deeply sequenced the blood TCR repertoires of roughly 5 healthy adults. Leukapheresis yielded between about 0.94 and 8.9 billion PBMCs per donor. Libraries were prepared and TCR repertoires were sequenced by different laboratories using diverse techniques, in order to increase sequencing depth and limit assay-specific biases. Per donor, three plates each were used for CD4 naive and CD4 memory, two for CD8 naive, and one for CD8 memory. Study-wide conclusions, independent of this receptor: Clonotypes shared by all four sorted-subset donors showed higher generation probabilities than non-shared clonotypes. Even with the large sequencing depth, rarefaction of the sorted-subset datasets indicated that sequencing was incomplete. When several donors were compared, the shared fraction of clonotypes was about 5.2% for naive CD4, 3% to 4% for naive CD8, more than 2% for memory CD4, and 0.3% to 0.5% for memory CD8. The genetic and exposure-history diversity represented was limited by the small number of donors. Larger estimated clonotype richness was generally found for naive subsets than for memory subsets. Pairwise subsampling indicated that sequencing depth was expected to affect the degree of clonotype sharing among donors. Sampling was restricted to blood, and TCR repertoires in tissues likely differ from the TCR repertoires found in blood.

Concerning this clone itself: The antigen it recognizes is unknown. Qualities for individual bases were not recorded, and no much larger clone is one base off. Additional DNA sequences in this sample encode the identical CDR3.

CD8 naive samples consisted of CD45RO-negative cells that were positively selected for CCR7, yielding a CD45RA+CCR7+ population without TemRA cells. Healthy HIV-negative adults with no recently reported acute infections or vaccinations were included as donors. All donors were Caucasian adults living in Nashville, Tennessee, USA. Blood was collected by leukapheresis, and PBMCs were isolated by Ficoll-Histopaque density gradient centrifugation and then cryopreserved in liquid nitrogen vapor phase. Purity and quantity of every magnetically sorted T cell population were checked by analytical flow cytometry. Each sorted fraction had its genomic DNA isolated and then quantified by UV absorbance on a Nanodrop 2000c. V is reduced by 0 bases and J by 7 bases, leaving a spacing of 4 bases between them. The CDR3 holds 11 amino acids from the cysteine to the phenylalanine. Just the 33-base CDR3 DNA is kept, in frame starting at base 1. From a lookup of the germline V gene, CDR1 and CDR2 are MNHNS and SASEGT.

Using the deep immunoSEQ assay, TCR CDR3 regions were amplified from genomic DNA by multiplex PCR. Extracted genomic DNA from each cell subset was spread evenly across all wells of several immunoSEQ 96-well plates, with each plate serving as a replicate. For sorted subsets, roughly 200 ng genomic DNA, equal to tens of thousands of T cell genomes, was loaded into each replicate PCR. The purified libraries were quantified using a Qubit 3.0 fluorometer, sized with a Bioanalyzer 2100, and then quantified again using the KAPA Library Quantification kit. Every immunoSEQ 96-well plate was sequenced on a separate single-read 150-cycle Illumina NextSeq 550 flow cell. The authors' pipeline ran thus. Because only junctional sequences without quality scores were contained in the immunoSEQ output, filtering matching that applied to full-length reads could not be performed. To assign V/J genes and CDR3, sequences were annotated against IMGT germline references using PyIR, a Python wrapper for IgBLAST v1.9. Any read was removed if the V/J assignment was weak (E-value above 1e-6), the CDR3 was missing, or the read contained stop codons, out-of-frame junctions, or ambiguous translated residues. V3J clonotypes were defined as sequences sharing the same inferred V gene, J gene, and CDR3 amino acid sequence. The percentage overlap between two repertoires was calculated by dividing the number of shared unique clonotypes by the size of the smaller repertoire. Richness of each repertoire was evaluated using RTK rarefaction, the Chao1 estimator, and Recon v2.1 estimates of unobserved clonotypes. For all TCRbeta clonotypes obtained by the gDNA method from several donors, generation probabilities were computed with OLGA. TCRdb obtained this table from immuneACCESS and retained in-frame rearrangements with V and J assigned. These tables miss some clones; where compared with another copy, unresolved V genes account for less than half of the shortfall, and the remainder is unexplained. The DNA gave D and trimming, while V, J and clone size come from that table. This sample lists 2 million to 2.5 million clones; about 95% were detected once. 1.1% of the sample lies in the top ten.

The chain joins TRBV6-1 to TRBJ2-7, with the identity of the D gene unclear. Input material: naive CD8+ T cells sorted from blood. This specimen's cell subset or site label, per the study, means: CD45RA+CCR7+. This sequence was found in a man between 18 and 35 years old in good health. The CDR3 region has the sequence CASSEAGEQYF. The DNA is TGTGCCAGCAGTGAAGCAGGGGAGCAGTACTTC.